This T cell receptor (beta chain) was documented in a study of vaccination effects on CD4 cells after COVID-19. Study outcomes and limitations: No early post-infection timepoints were available in the study, which also included few convalescent patients.

V was clipped by 6 bases and J by 4 bases; unmatched bases: 9. The CDR3 contains 16 residues. Germline CDR1 and CDR2: MDHEN and SYDVKM. ViraFEST expansion of antigen-specific CD4+ T cells with viral peptide pools preceded sequencing. CD4+ T cells were isolated after nine to ten days of culture. Negative nucleocapsid antibody tests before and after vaccination confirmed no previous SARS-CoV-2 infection. Replacing half the medium with IL-2 medium was done on days 3 and 7. Libraries were prepared by immunoSEQ multiplex PCR; TCRdb keeps only in-frame clonotypes and omits some of them. The sample consists of about 38,000 clones, about two thirds of them appearing once. Comment on this clone: The antigen remains unidentified.

The chain combines TRBV28 with TRBJ1-2; TRBD1 aligns across 12 bases. Sequencing used CD4+ T cells from PBMCs cultured with SARS-CoV-2 spike peptides, obtained before COVID-19 vaccination. This clonotype was obtained from a human donor who received a COVID-19 vaccine. This CDR3 reads CASSRDRGPAGYGYTF. CDR3 DNA sequence: TGTGCCAGCAGCCGGGACAGGGGGCCCGCAGGCTATGGCTACACCTTC.